This T cell receptor (beta chain) comes out of a study of blood T cells in healthy people across ages. In regard to this clonotype: The antigen remains unidentified.

There were healthy Caucasian individuals from Russia, aged roughly 6 to 100, serving as donors. With a J-beta primer mix and a sample-barcoded 5' primer, a second PCR ran about 6 to 11 cycles. Each of the cDNA molecules was tagged by a template-switch adaptor with 12 random nucleotides. Every sample gave at least 3 million paired-end reads containing CDR3. TCRdb re-analysed the 5' RACE reads in MiXCR, keeping a single row per CDR3 protein. The data hold approximately 1,000,000 distinct CDR3 sequences, with around two fifths observed a single time. V lost 0 bases to trimming and J lost 7 bases, with 13 bases between them. CDR1 LGHNA and CDR2 YNFKEQ come from the germline V gene. This CDR3 comprises 16 residues. Notes on the study in general: Estimates based on one million T cells were treated as lower bounds.

The receptor's source is a young man in good health. The chain combines TRBV4-2 with TRBJ1-6, with a weak D call TRBD1 (6 bases). Sample: blood. CDR3 region: CASSQDPGVNNSPLHF. Here the CDR3 DNA reads TGTGCCAGCAGCCAAGATCCAGGGGTCAACAATTCACCCCTCCACTTT.